This T cell receptor beta chain originates from a study of blood T cell repertoires in COVID-19. Study in general: Spain, Italy and the United States supplied samples that represented acute and convalescent COVID-19. PBMCs, B-cell-depleted T cells, or T cells were the source of the cDNA or gDNA that made up the material.

Deletions cut 7 bases from V and 1 base from J, with 11 bases between. CDR1 SGHRS and CDR2 YFSETQ come from the germline V gene. The CDR3 runs 14 residues. In the original analysis: Scientists estimated how many nucleated cells there were by amplifying reference gene primers. Assay used: immunoSEQ multiplex PCR; TCRdb lists only in-frame clones, some missing. That table supplies the V and J calls and clone size; D and trimming were determined from the DNA. The repertoire holds 150,000 to 200,000 clones, 80% to 90% seen once, with about 8.2% in the top ten. This chain connects TRBV5-1 to TRBJ2-2; D not resolved. Sequencing was carried out using peripheral blood. The sequence derives from a man aged 55 to 70 with acute or convalescent COVID-19. CDR3: CASQPTLNTGELFF. The DNA for the CDR3 is TGCGCCAGCCAACCGACACTGAACACCGGGGAGCTGTTTTTT. The whole variable domain, remainder taken from reference TRBV5-1 and TRBJ2-2, is KAGVTQTPRYLIKTRGQQVTLSCSPISGHRSVSWYQQTPGQGLQFLFEYFSETQRNKGNFPGRFSGRQFSNSRSEMNVSTLELGDSALYLCASQPTLNTGELFFGEGSRLTVL.